The 18 T cell receptor beta chains below all came from one sample that was sequenced in a study of cytomegalovirus exposure and HLA in healthy donors. PCR employed 60 Vbeta and 13 Jbeta primers. Clones were read by immunoSEQ multiplex PCR, and TCRdb kept only the in-frame ones, dropping some. Of about 120,000 clones in the sample, approximately 83% were seen once. What was sequenced was PBMCs. The source of these receptors is a man aged 40-49 years in good health and CMV-seronegative.

This chain joins TRBV30 and TRBJ2-7; TRBD1 aligns across 7 bases. Trimming removed 1 base from V and 4 bases from J; junction bases left unmatched: 4. The CDR3 is 13 amino acids. The germline V gene has CDR1 GTSNPN and CDR2 SVGIG (reference sequence). The CDR3 nucleotides are TGTGCCTGGAGTGCCACAGGGGTTTACGAGCAGTACTTC. Its protein is CAWSATGVYEQYF. Variable domain in full (rest from reference TRBV30 and TRBJ2-7): SQTIHQWPATLVQPVGSPLSLECTVEGTSNPNLYWYRQAAGRGLQLLFYSVGIGQISSEVPQNLSASRPQDRQFILSSKKLLLSDSGFYLCAWSATGVYEQYFGPGTRLTVT.

The CDR3 region is CASSLRAGGGNTIYF. The CDR3 DNA reads as TGTGCCAGCAGCTTGCGCGCGGGCGGCGGAAACACCATATATTTT. The chain couples TRBV5-4 to TRBJ1-3; D is uncertain. The CDR3 contains 15 residues. Germline V gene data show CDR1 as SGHNT and CDR2 as YYREEE (reference sequence). With 1 base removed from V and 4 bases from J, the gap between germline ends came to 12 bases.

The gene calls are TRBV7-2 and TRBJ1-4; 9 bases agree with TRBD1. Per the germline V gene, CDR1 is SGHTA and CDR2 is FQGNSA. Trimming at V came to 4 bases and at J to 9 bases, leaving 12 bases not matched to a gene. This CDR3 region has 16 residues. CDR3 coding DNA: TGTGCCAGCAGCTCTCGAACGACAGGGGGACTCCAAAAACTGTTTTTT. As protein: CASSSRTTGGLQKLFF.

This clone turned up a few times. This chain joins TRBV5-1 and TRBJ2-5, with D perhaps TRBD1 (5 bases). The V and J ends lost 1 base and 1 base respectively, with 14 bases between them. CDR1 is SGHRS and CDR2 is YFSETQ in the germline V gene. The CDR3 consists of 16 residues. The CDR3 protein is CASSLNGLGVQETQYF. DNA for the CDR3: TGCGCCAGCAGCTTGAATGGGCTAGGGGTCCAAGAGACCCAGTACTTC.

Concerning this clone itself: A junction boundary mismatches the germline segment, possibly from a read error. This sequence joins TRBV4-2 and TRBJ2-5; 8 bases map to TRBD2. The CDR3 runs to 13 residues. CDR1 and CDR2 (germline): LGHNA, YNFKEQ. CDR3 DNA sequence: TGTGCCAGCAGCCAAGTCTCAGTTAGCGGGGAGAACTTC. The encoded protein is CASSQVSVSGENF.

The J gene is TRBJ2-5, the V gene TRBV7-2, with D tentatively TRBD1 (5 bases). The V and J ends lost 5 bases and 3 bases respectively, with 7 bases between them. Germline V CDR1 and CDR2: SGHTA, FQGNSA. There are 12 residues in the CDR3. The CDR3 nucleotides are TGTGCCAGCAGCAGGGGTGAAGAGACCCAGTACTTC. It specifies CASSRGEETQYF.

This chain uses TRBV5-1 with TRBJ2-3; 12 bases are a match to TRBD2. Per germline, CDR1 SGHRS and CDR2 YFSETQ. The CDR3 is made up of 17 amino acids. The ends lost 1 base at V and 3 bases at J; junction bases unmatched: 6. The CDR3 DNA is TGCGCCAGCAGCTTGCCCTCGACTAGCGGGGGTACAGATACGCAGTATTTT. As protein: CASSLPSTSGGTDTQYF.

This rearrangement joins TRBV19 to TRBJ2-5; tentative D call: TRBD1 (6 bases). The V gene lost 1 base and the J gene lost 5 bases, with 11 bases spanning the gap. The CDR3 runs 14 residues. Germline CDR1 reads LNHDA; CDR2 reads SQIVND (reference sequence). CDR3 protein: CASSIGRGGETQYF. As DNA, the CDR3 is TGTGCCAGTAGTATAGGCAGGGGTGGGGAGACCCAGTACTTC.

The V gene is TRBV7-9, the J gene TRBJ2-7; a possible D gene is TRBD2 (6 bases). V lost 5 bases, J lost 4 bases, and 6 bases lay in between. The CDR3 length is 11 residues. Germline V lookup: CDR1 SEHNR, CDR2 FQNEAQ (reference sequence). The CDR3 DNA follows: TGTGCCAGCAGCCGGGGGTACGAGCAGTACTTC. Protein sequence: CASSRGYEQYF.

CDR3: CASRSAGAYYEQYF. The CDR3 DNA sequence: TGTGCCAGCAGATCAGCGGGGGCATACTACGAGCAGTACTTC. The rearrangement links TRBV6-5 to TRBJ2-7; TRBD2 aligns across 8 bases. CDR1 and CDR2 (germline): MNHEY, SVGAGI. Unmatched junction bases numbered 7, after V lost 6 bases and J lost 3 bases. The CDR3 runs 14 residues.

The chain joins TRBV7-9 to TRBJ2-7; no reliable D call. There are 13 residues in the CDR3. With 8 bases removed from V and 4 bases from J, the gap between germline ends came to 15 bases. Germline V lookup: CDR1 SEHNR, CDR2 FQNEAQ (reference sequence). CDR3 sequence: CASLPGPGYEQYF. DNA of the CDR3: TGTGCCAGCCTCCCCGGCCCGGGTTACGAGCAGTACTTC. Variable domain in full (rest from reference TRBV7-9 and TRBJ2-7): DTGVSQNPRHKITKRGQNVTFRCDPISEHNRLYWYRQTLGQGPEFLTYFQNEAQLEKSRLLSDRFSAERPKGSFSTLEIQRTEQGDSAMYLCASLPGPGYEQYFGPGTRLTVT.

With regard to this clone: Within the sample, other DNA sequences also encode this same CDR3. The V gene is TRBV5-1, the J gene TRBJ2-7, with a weak D call TRBD1 (6 bases). CDR3 size: 13 residues. Trimming stripped 0 bases from V and 3 bases from J, with 7 bases between. Germline V gene lookup returns CDR1 SGHRS and CDR2 YFSETQ. CDR3 nucleotide sequence: TGCGCCAGCAGCTTGGACAGGGTCTACGAGCAGTACTTC. Amino acids: CASSLDRVYEQYF.

The V and J genes are TRBV2 and TRBJ1-4; D gene unclear. V was cut by 6 bases and J by 7 bases, with 12 bases left in between. The CDR3 sequence is 13 residues long. CDR1 is SNHLY, CDR2 FYNNEI, per germline. This chain's CDR3 is CASRRTEGEKLFF. The DNA of the CDR3 is TGTGCCAGCAGGAGGACCGAGGGTGAAAAACTGTTTTTT. The full variable domain, in which reference TRBV2 and TRBJ1-4 provide the parts outside the CDR3, is EPEVTQTPSHQVTQMGQEVILRCVPISNHLYFYWYRQILGQKVEFLVSFYNNEISEKSEIFDDQFSVERPDGSNFTLKIRSTKLEDSAMYFCASRRTEGEKLFFGSGTQLSVL.

The chain recombines TRBV10-3 with TRBJ1-1, with TRBD1 identical over 8 bases. After removal of 7 bases from V and 1 base from J, the junction contained 5 bases not matched to a gene. CDR1 ENHRY and CDR2 SYGVKD come from the germline V gene. The length of the CDR3 is 14 residues. The DNA for the CDR3 is TGTGCCATCACTTTGACAGGGGAGAACACTGAAGCTTTCTTT. This sequence encodes CAITLTGENTEAFF.

The chain uses TRBV5-1 and TRBJ2-7; maybe TRBD2 (6 bases). Trimming cost V 4 bases and J 6 bases, with 14 bases left between them. CDR3 size: 13 residues. Germline CDR1 is SGHRS and CDR2 is YFSETQ. The CDR3 reads CASSVGVGSEQYF. For the CDR3, the DNA is TGCGCCAGCAGCGTGGGGGTCGGGAGCGAGCAGTACTTC.

This chain uses TRBV7-2 with TRBJ1-5, with TRBD1 matching over 7 bases. The V gene's germline CDR1 is SGHTA and CDR2 FQGNSA. The CDR3 sequence is 14 residues long. With V trimmed by 6 bases and J by 7 bases, 9 bases remained unmatched. The CDR3 reads CASSLVTGEQPQHF. CDR3 coding DNA: TGTGCCAGCAGTCTTGTCACAGGGGAGCAGCCCCAGCATTTT.

The rearrangement links TRBV5-1 to TRBJ1-4; perhaps TRBD1 as D (6 bases). Trimming stripped 1 base from V and 8 bases from J, with 12 bases between. This CDR3 has 14 amino acids. The germline CDR1 and CDR2 sequences are SGHRS and YFSETQ. CDR3 nucleotide sequence: TGCGCCAGCAGCTTGTCAGGGGACGGAGAAAAACTGTTTTTT. Amino acid sequence: CASSLSGDGEKLFF.

This sequence joins TRBV5-4 and TRBJ2-1; TRBD1 matches at 11 bases. Germline V gene lookup returns CDR1 SGHNT and CDR2 YYREEE (reference sequence). The CDR3 is 15 residues long. Unmatched junction bases numbered 9, after V lost 4 bases and J lost 9 bases. The CDR3 bases are TGTGCCAGCAGCCCGGGCGGACAGGGGGCTTCTGAGCAGTTCTTC. This sequence encodes CASSPGGQGASEQFF.